The rows below give T cell receptor beta chains drawn from one sample of a study of blood T cell repertoires in COVID-19. Some clones are missing from TCRdb's copy, which holds only in-frame ones; the method was immunoSEQ multiplex PCR. The sample holds 250,000 or so clones, 70% to 90% seen once. Sequenced input: PBMCs or T cells enriched from blood (not recorded which). Source of these receptors: a woman between 50 and 59 years old who had recovered from COVID-19. Both conserved end residues are part of each CDR3. D genes are given only for firm matches. Clone size is shown for a subset of rows, as once, few, many or a class of expanded clone.

CDR3: CTSSESGRPRDTQYF; DNA: TGCACCAGCAGCGAAAGCGGGAGGCCCCGAGATACGCAGTATTTT; V: TRBV1; J: TRBJ2-3; D: .; size: once
CDR3: CASSMYSRSYNEQFF; DNA: TGTGCCAGTAGTATGTACTCCCGCTCCTACAATGAGCAGTTCTTC; V: TRBV19; J: TRBJ2-1; D: .; size: .
CDR3: CASTESTGVNEKLFF; DNA: TGTGCCAGCACAGAGTCGACAGGGGTAAATGAAAAACTGTTTTTT; V: TRBV6-5; J: TRBJ1-4; D: TRBD1; size: .
CDR3: CASSFPGRGLYNEQFF; DNA: TGTGCCAGCAGCTTTCCAGGCCGCGGGCTCTACAATGAGCAGTTCTTC; V: TRBV13; J: TRBJ2-1; D: .; size: .
CDR3: CASSSRGHTILGNSPLHF; DNA: TGTGCCAGCAGCTCAAGAGGACACACGATACTCGGCAATTCACCCCTCCACTTT; V: TRBV11-2; J: TRBJ1-6; D: .; size: .
CDR3: CASTLGQANTGELFF; DNA: TGCGCCAGCACTTTGGGACAGGCGAACACCGGGGAGCTGTTTTTT; V: TRBV10-2; J: TRBJ2-2; D: TRBD1; size: .
CDR3: CASSLTSAEQFF; DNA: TGTGCCAGCAGTTTGACTAGCGCGGAGCAGTTCTTC; V: TRBV6-5; J: TRBJ2-1; D: TRBD2; size: .
CDR3: CASSKRYSTGEGYGYTF; DNA: TGTGCCAGCAGCAAACGCTATTCGACAGGAGAAGGCTATGGCTACACCTTC; V: TRBV21-1; J: TRBJ1-2; D: .; size: .
CDR3: CASSLDRGTGNTIYF; DNA: TGTGCCAGCAGCCTCGACAGGGGGACGGGAAACACCATATATTTT; V: TRBV5-4; J: TRBJ1-3; D: TRBD1; size: once
CDR3: CASSLRGRLSTDTQYF; DNA: TGTGCCAGCAGCTTACGCGGGAGATTAAGCACAGATACGCAGTATTTT; V: TRBV7-2; J: TRBJ2-3; D: TRBD2; size: once
CDR3: CASSLPTRGPLHF; DNA: TGTGCCAGCAGCCTCCCGACCCGGGGACCCCTCCACTTT; V: TRBV12-3/TRBV12-4; J: TRBJ1-6; D: .; size: .
CDR3: CASSLVSSGGYNEQFF; DNA: TGCGCCAGCAGCTTGGTTTCTAGCGGGGGTTACAATGAGCAGTTCTTC; V: TRBV5-1; J: TRBJ2-1; D: TRBD2; size: .
CDR3: CASSDTGTGGYTF; DNA: TGTGCCAGCAGCGATACCGGGACAGGAGGCTACACCTTC; V: TRBV12-3/TRBV12-4; J: TRBJ1-2; D: TRBD1; size: .
CDR3: CASSLRTSFTDTQYF; DNA: TGTGCCAGCAGCCTTAGGACTAGTTTCACAGATACGCAGTATTTT; V: TRBV3-1/TRBV3-2; J: TRBJ2-3; D: TRBD2; size: .
CDR3: CASSLGLPGQGIRDTEAFF; DNA: TGCGCCAGCAGCTTGGGGCTTCCGGGACAGGGAATAAGGGACACTGAAGCTTTCTTT; V: TRBV5-1; J: TRBJ1-1; D: TRBD1; size: .
CDR3: CASSFARQGPSYNSPLHF; DNA: TGTGCCAGCAGCTTTGCCCGACAGGGGCCTTCCTATAATTCACCCCTCCACTTT; V: TRBV11-2; J: TRBJ1-6; D: TRBD1; size: once
CDR3: CASSPSGLAGGRDTQYF; DNA: TGTGCCAGCAGCCCATCGGGACTAGCGGGAGGTAGGGATACGCAGTATTTT; V: TRBV3-1/TRBV3-2; J: TRBJ2-3; D: TRBD2; size: .
CDR3: CATSDNRGLSTGELFF; DNA: TGTGCCACCAGTGATAACAGGGGGCTTAGCACCGGGGAGCTGTTTTTT; V: TRBV24-1; J: TRBJ2-2; D: TRBD1; size: .
CDR3: CASGPGLAGLGELFF; DNA: TGTGCCAGCGGCCCGGGACTAGCGGGACTCGGGGAGCTGTTTTTT; V: TRBV7-2; J: TRBJ2-2; D: TRBD2; size: .
CDR3: CASSEGYSHNSPLHF; DNA: TGTGCCAGCAGTGAAGGGTACTCTCATAATTCACCCCTCCACTTT; V: TRBV6-1; J: TRBJ1-6; D: .; size: .
CDR3: CASSESWTSGSLFF; DNA: TGCGCCAGCAGTGAGTCATGGACTAGCGGGAGTCTGTTCTTC; V: TRBV10-1; J: TRBJ2-1; D: TRBD2; size: .
CDR3: CASSLTGTNYGYTF; DNA: TGTGCCAGCAGCCTAACCGGGACTAACTATGGCTACACCTTC; V: TRBV3-1/TRBV3-2; J: TRBJ1-2; D: .; size: .
CDR3: CASSQEYSNEQFF; DNA: TGTGCCAGCAGCCAAGAATACAGCAATGAGCAGTTCTTC; V: TRBV3-1/TRBV3-2; J: TRBJ2-1; D: .; size: .
CDR3: CASSRDRATDTQYF; DNA: TGTGCCAGCAGCCGGGACAGGGCCACAGATACGCAGTATTTT; V: TRBV7-2; J: TRBJ2-3; D: TRBD1; size: .
CDR3: CASSLVRDINYEQYF; DNA: TGTGCCAGCAGCTTAGTCCGGGACATCAACTACGAGCAGTACTTC; V: TRBV11-2; J: TRBJ2-7; D: .; size: .
CDR3: CASSPGHSGNTIYF; DNA: TGTGCCAGCAGTCCGGGACACTCTGGAAACACCATATATTTT; V: TRBV6-5; J: TRBJ1-3; D: .; size: .
CDR3: CASSPRVNTEAFF; DNA: TGCGCCAGCAGTCCTAGAGTGAACACTGAAGCTTTCTTT; V: TRBV4-1; J: TRBJ1-1; D: .; size: .
CDR3: CASSQGRQGRKETQYF; DNA: TGCGCCAGCAGCCAAGGGAGGCAAGGCAGAAAAGAGACCCAGTACTTC; V: TRBV4-1; J: TRBJ2-5; D: .; size: .
CDR3: CASSPFLEGNEQFF; DNA: TGTGCCAGCAGCCCGTTCCTAGAAGGCAATGAGCAGTTCTTC; V: TRBV11-2; J: TRBJ2-1; D: .; size: .
CDR3: CASSPEGGGASYEQYF; DNA: TGTGCCAGCAGCCCCGAGGGAGGGGGTGCCTCCTACGAGCAGTACTTC; V: TRBV4-2; J: TRBJ2-7; D: .; size: .
CDR3: CASSFLGYRPEVYNEQFF; DNA: TGTGCCAGCAGCTTCTTAGGTTACAGGCCGGAAGTCTACAATGAGCAGTTCTTC; V: TRBV7-2; J: TRBJ2-1; D: .; size: .
CDR3: CASRTDRNTEAFF; DNA: TGTGCCAGCAGAACCGACAGGAACACTGAAGCTTTCTTT; V: TRBV12-3/TRBV12-4; J: TRBJ1-1; D: .; size: .
CDR3: CASSSPWSGYTF; DNA: TGTGCCAGCAGTTCCCCCTGGAGTGGCTACACCTTC; V: TRBV6-5; J: TRBJ1-2; D: .; size: .
CDR3: CASSIVYSQPQHF; DNA: TGTGCCAGTAGTATAGTTTACAGTCAGCCCCAGCATTTT; V: TRBV19; J: TRBJ1-5; D: .; size: .
CDR3: CASSQRGANEKLFF; DNA: TGTGCCAGCAGCCAAAGGGGTGCTAATGAAAAACTGTTTTTT; V: TRBV3-1/TRBV3-2; J: TRBJ1-4; D: .; size: .
CDR3: CASSVSGDYEQYF; DNA: TGTGCCAGCAGTGTCAGCGGGGACTACGAGCAGTACTTC; V: TRBV2; J: TRBJ2-7; D: TRBD2; size: .
CDR3: CASSISGSEYEQFF; DNA: TGTGCCAGCAGCATTAGCGGGAGTGAATACGAGCAGTTCTTC; V: TRBV6-5; J: TRBJ2-1; D: TRBD2; size: .
CDR3: CASSHGQGAGEQYF; DNA: TGCGCCAGCAGCCATGGACAGGGGGCCGGCGAGCAGTACTTC; V: TRBV5-1; J: TRBJ2-7; D: TRBD1; size: .
CDR3: CASSYRTSGQETQYF; DNA: TGTGCCAGCAGTTACCGTACTAGCGGCCAAGAGACCCAGTACTTC; V: TRBV6-5; J: TRBJ2-5; D: TRBD2; size: .
CDR3: CASRGGQGVSNQPQHF; DNA: TGTGCCAGCAGGGGTGGACAGGGGGTTAGCAATCAGCCCCAGCATTTT; V: TRBV27; J: TRBJ1-5; D: TRBD1; size: .
CDR3: CAISLAATNTEAFF; DNA: TGTGCCATCAGTCTTGCGGCTACGAACACTGAAGCTTTCTTT; V: TRBV10-3; J: TRBJ1-1; D: .; size: .
CDR3: CASSARQQLNEKLFF; DNA: TGTGCCAGCAGTGCTCGACAGCAGCTTAATGAAAAACTGTTTTTT; V: TRBV2; J: TRBJ1-4; D: .; size: .
CDR3: CASSVTGDTQYF; DNA: TGTGCCAGCAGCGTGACAGGGGATACGCAGTATTTT; V: TRBV11-2; J: TRBJ2-3; D: TRBD1; size: .
CDR3: CASSQGQGGDYTF; DNA: TGTGCCAGCAGCCAGGGACAGGGAGGGGACTACACCTTC; V: TRBV5-4; J: TRBJ1-2; D: TRBD1; size: .
CDR3: CASSQTSGSYNEQFF; DNA: TGTGCCAGCAGCCAGACTAGCGGAAGTTACAATGAGCAGTTCTTC; V: TRBV11-1; J: TRBJ2-1; D: TRBD2; size: .
CDR3: CASSPPTGTSRAYEQYF; DNA: TGTGCCAGCAGTCCCCCTACAGGAACTAGCAGAGCCTACGAGCAGTACTTC; V: TRBV28; J: TRBJ2-7; D: .; size: .
CDR3: CAWKTSGSRWEQYF; DNA: TGTGCCTGGAAGACTAGCGGGAGCCGATGGGAGCAGTACTTC; V: TRBV30; J: TRBJ2-7; D: TRBD2; size: .
CDR3: CAILSGQGAPGYTF; DNA: TGTGCCATATTATCGGGACAGGGGGCGCCGGGCTACACCTTC; V: TRBV28; J: TRBJ1-2; D: TRBD1; size: .
CDR3: CASSQDRGGGFSYNSPLHF; DNA: TGCGCCAGCAGCCAAGATAGAGGGGGCGGTTTCTCCTATAATTCACCCCTCCACTTT; V: TRBV4-1; J: TRBJ1-6; D: TRBD1; size: .
CDR3: CSVYIGTGMLNGELFF; DNA: TGCAGCGTTTATATTGGGACAGGGATGTTGAACGGGGAGCTGTTTTTT; V: TRBV29-1; J: TRBJ2-2; D: TRBD1; size: .
CDR3: CAISTGQPYSPLHF; DNA: TGTGCCATCAGTACGGGACAGCCCTATTCACCCCTCCACTTT; V: TRBV10-3; J: TRBJ1-6; D: TRBD1; size: .
CDR3: CASSETYEQYF; DNA: TGTGCCAGCAGCGAGACCTACGAGCAGTACTTC; V: TRBV28; J: TRBJ2-7; D: .; size: .
CDR3: CAIDGSEGETQYF; DNA: TGTGCCATCGATGGCTCGGAGGGAGAGACCCAGTACTTC; V: TRBV10-3; J: TRBJ2-5; D: .; size: .
CDR3: CASSLLGGSADTQYF; DNA: TGTGCCAGCAGCTTACTGGGTGGCAGCGCGGATACGCAGTATTTT; V: TRBV7-2; J: TRBJ2-3; D: .; size: .
CDR3: CASSPRQSSYNEQFF; DNA: TGTGCCAGCTCACCGAGACAGTCCTCCTACAATGAGCAGTTCTTC; V: TRBV18; J: TRBJ2-1; D: .; size: .
CDR3: CSVDSRSGGWNYGYTF; DNA: TGCAGCGTTGATTCTAGGTCAGGGGGATGGAACTATGGCTACACCTTC; V: TRBV29-1; J: TRBJ1-2; D: TRBD1; size: .
CDR3: CASSKHIPTGELFF; DNA: TGTGCCAGCAGTAAACACATTCCGACCGGGGAGCTGTTTTTT; V: TRBV27; J: TRBJ2-2; D: .; size: .